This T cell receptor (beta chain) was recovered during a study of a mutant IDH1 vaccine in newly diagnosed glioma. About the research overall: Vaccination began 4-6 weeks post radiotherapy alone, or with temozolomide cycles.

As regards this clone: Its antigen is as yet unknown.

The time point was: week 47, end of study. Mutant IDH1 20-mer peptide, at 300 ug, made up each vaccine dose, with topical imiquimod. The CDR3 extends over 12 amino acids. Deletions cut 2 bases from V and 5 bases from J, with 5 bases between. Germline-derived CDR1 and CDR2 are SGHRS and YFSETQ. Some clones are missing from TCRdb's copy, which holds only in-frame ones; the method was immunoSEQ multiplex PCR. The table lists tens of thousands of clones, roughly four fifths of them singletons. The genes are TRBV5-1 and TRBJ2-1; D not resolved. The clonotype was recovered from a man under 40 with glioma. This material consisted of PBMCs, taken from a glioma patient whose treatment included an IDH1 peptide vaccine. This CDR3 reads CASSFRDNEQFF. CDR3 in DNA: TGCGCCAGCAGCTTTAGGGACAATGAGCAGTTCTTC.